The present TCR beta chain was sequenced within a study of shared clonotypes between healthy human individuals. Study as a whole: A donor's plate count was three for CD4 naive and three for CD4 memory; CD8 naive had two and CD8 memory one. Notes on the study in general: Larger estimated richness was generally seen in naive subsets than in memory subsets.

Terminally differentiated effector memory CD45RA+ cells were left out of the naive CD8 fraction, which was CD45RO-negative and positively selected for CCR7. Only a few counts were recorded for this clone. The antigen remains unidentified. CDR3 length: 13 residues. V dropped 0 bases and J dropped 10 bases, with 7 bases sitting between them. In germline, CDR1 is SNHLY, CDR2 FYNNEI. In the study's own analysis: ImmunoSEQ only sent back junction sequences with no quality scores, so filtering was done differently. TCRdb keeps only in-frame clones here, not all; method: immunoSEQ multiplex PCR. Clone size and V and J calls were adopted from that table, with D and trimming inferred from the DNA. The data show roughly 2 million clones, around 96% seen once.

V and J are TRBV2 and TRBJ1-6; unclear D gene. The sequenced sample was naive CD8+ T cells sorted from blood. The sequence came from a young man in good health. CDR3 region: CASSEAGGSPLHF. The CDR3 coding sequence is TGTGCCAGCAGTGAAGCCGGTGGATCACCCCTCCACTTT. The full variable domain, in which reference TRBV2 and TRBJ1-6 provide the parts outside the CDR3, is EPEVTQTPSHQVTQMGQEVILRCVPISNHLYFYWYRQILGQKVEFLVSFYNNEISEKSEIFDDQFSVERPDGSNFTLKIRSTKLEDSAMYFCASSEAGGSPLHFGNGTRLTVT.